A single T cell receptor beta chain is shown here with its context. The target antigen is unknown. CDR1 and CDR2 (germline): MNHEY, SMNVEV (reference sequence). This CDR3 spans 13 amino acids. The ends were cut back, 3 bases at V and 1 base at J, with 6 bases in the middle. The entry originates in a study of naive and memory T cell subsets. Overall study results and limits: Each distinct alpha or beta sequence counts as one clonotype.

Both TRBC1 and TRBC2 were covered by a beta constant-region primer of two equimolar oligonucleotides. The ligated cDNA underwent four PCR rounds using SP2 and nested alpha and beta constant-region primers. Each CDR3 protein is one row after TCRdb ran MiXCR on the UMI-ligation and nested PCR reads. Seen here are roughly 880 distinct CDR3 sequences, about 15% observed once, and the top ten hold around 81%. Sequencing was carried out using CD8+ TEMRA cells from blood. Subset described: effector memory re-expressing CD45RA, CD45RA+ CD27-. The chain couples TRBV27 to TRBJ1-1; weak D call: TRBD1 (5 bases). This TCR derives from a human donor in good health. This CDR3 is CASSLGPNTEAFF. The CDR3 region has the DNA TGTGCCAGCAGTTTGGGGCCGAACACTGAAGCTTTCTTT.